Below, 11 T cell receptor beta chains from the same sample are listed, as sequenced in a study of T cell responses to AZD1222 COVID-19 vaccine. TCRdb's copy holds only in-frame clones and misses some; the assay was immunoSEQ multiplex PCR. The repertoire has approximately 75,000 clones, around 90% of them found once; the top ten carry roughly 18%. Material: peripheral blood, obtained 28 days after the second AZD1222 dose. These receptors all come from an adult who received the AZD1222 COVID-19 vaccine.

The chain has TRBV6-5 and TRBJ1-1; D unresolved. The CDR3 covers 14 residues. CDR1 MNHEY and CDR2 SVGAGI come from the germline V gene. V dropped 2 bases and J dropped 5 bases, with 12 bases sitting between them. The CDR3 reads CASSYGLAATEAFF. In DNA, the CDR3 is TGTGCCAGCAGTTACGGGTTGGCGGCTACTGAAGCTTTCTTT.

This chain uses TRBV2 with TRBJ1-5; no firm D call. The CDR3 extends over 14 amino acids. Trimming cost V 1 base and J 7 bases, with 11 bases left between them. CDR1 and CDR2 (germline): SNHLY, FYNNEI. CDR3 sequence (DNA): TGTGCCAGCAGTGAAGGGCCAATGGGCCAGCCCCAGCATTTT. This translates into CASSEGPMGQPQHF. The full variable domain, with the rest looked up from reference TRBV2 and TRBJ1-5, is EPEVTQTPSHQVTQMGQEVILRCVPISNHLYFYWYRQILGQKVEFLVSFYNNEISEKSEIFDDQFSVERPDGSNFTLKIRSTKLEDSAMYFCASSEGPMGQPQHFGDGTRLSIL.

The chain's CDR3 is CATSSWEGGGTGELFF. The CDR3 DNA follows: TGTGCCACCAGCAGTTGGGAGGGGGGCGGCACCGGGGAGCTGTTTTTT. The chain is built from TRBV15 and TRBJ2-2; tentatively, D is TRBD2 (7 bases). The germline V and J ends were trimmed by 3 bases and 4 bases, with 15 bases remaining between them. Germline values: CDR1 LNHNV, CDR2 YYDKDF (reference sequence). This CDR3 has 16 residues.

Regarding this clone: The sample holds other DNA sequences that translate to the same CDR3. This chain uses TRBV9 with TRBJ1-2; D is uncertain. Germline lookup yields CDR1 SGDLS and CDR2 YYNGEE. Trimming left V 0 bases short and J 8 bases short, with 11 bases between. The CDR3 runs to 13 residues. Here the CDR3 reads CASSVDQAGGYTF. The CDR3 region has the DNA TGTGCCAGCAGCGTAGATCAGGCGGGGGGCTACACCTTC.

This clone occurred once. This chain links TRBV5-1 with TRBJ2-7, with D unclear. CDR3 size: 12 residues. Germline CDR1 is SGHRS and CDR2 is YFSETQ. V lost 1 base to trimming and J lost 3 bases, with 5 bases between them. Here the CDR3 DNA reads TGCGCCAGCAGCTTGTACAGCTACGAGCAGTACTTC. This sequence encodes CASSLYSYEQYF.

The chain couples TRBV9 to TRBJ1-1; the D is unclear. The CDR3 has 15 residues. V lost 1 base, J lost 5 bases, and 15 bases lay in between. Germline CDR1 SGDLS, CDR2 YYNGEE. CDR3 loop: CASSVLEGSRTEAFF. The CDR3 DNA sequence: TGTGCCAGCAGCGTATTGGAGGGAAGTCGGACTGAAGCTTTCTTT.

The chain has TRBV12-3 or TRBV12-4 and TRBJ2-7; the D gene is possibly TRBD2 (5 bases). Trimming shortened V by 6 bases and J by 2 bases, and 8 bases separated the two germline ends. The CDR3 consists of 12 residues. This CDR3 reads CASSGETYEQYF. In DNA form, the CDR3 reads TGTGCCAGCAGCGGGGAGACCTACGAGCAGTACTTC.

The CDR3 DNA reads as TGCGCCAGCAGCTTGGAGGTAGGCCAGGGGGAAGCTTTCTTT. Its protein product is CASSLEVGQGEAFF. The chain is built from TRBV5-1 and TRBJ1-1; D may be TRBD1 (6 bases). Deletions cut 0 bases from V and 8 bases from J, with 14 bases between. Germline V gene lookup returns CDR1 SGHRS and CDR2 YFSETQ. This CDR3 contains 14 residues. Full variable domain (remainder filled in from reference TRBV5-1 and TRBJ1-1): KAGVTQTPRYLIKTRGQQVTLSCSPISGHRSVSWYQQTPGQGLQFLFEYFSETQRNKGNFPGRFSGRQFSNSRSEMNVSTLELGDSALYLCASSLEVGQGEAFFGQGTRLTVV.

In DNA, the CDR3 is TGTGCCAGCAGCTTAGCCGGAGGACAGCCCCAGCATTTT. Translation: CASSLAGGQPQHF. The chain is built from TRBV11-2 and TRBJ1-5; D ambiguous. From germline, CDR1 is SGHAT and CDR2 FQNNGV. This CDR3 comprises 13 residues. Between the trimmed V and J ends, which lost 1 base and 7 bases, there was a span of 8 bases.

The rearrangement joins TRBV7-2 to TRBJ1-6; 9 nucleotides match TRBD1. The CDR3 is 15 amino acids. The germline gives CDR1 SGHTA, CDR2 FQGNSA. J was trimmed by 9 bases and V by 4 bases; bases with no gene match: 7. The CDR3 sequence is CASSSWTGAASPLHF. Written as DNA, the CDR3 is TGTGCCAGCAGCTCTTGGACAGGGGCCGCTTCACCCCTCCACTTT.

CDR3 amino acids: CASTFTPGDTIYF. The CDR3 bases are TGTGCCAGCACCTTTACCCCGGGTGACACCATATATTTT. The chain has TRBV5-4 and TRBJ1-3, with unresolved D. In germline, CDR1 is SGHNT, CDR2 YYREEE (reference sequence). The CDR3 totals 13 residues. V lost 6 bases and J lost 8, with 15 bases in between. The full variable domain, rest sourced from reference TRBV5-4 and TRBJ1-3, is ETGVTQSPTHLIKTRGQQVTLRCSSQSGHNTVSWYQQALGQGPQFIFQYYREEENGRGNFPPRFSGLQFPNYSSELNVNALELDDSALYLCASTFTPGDTIYFGEGSWLTVV.